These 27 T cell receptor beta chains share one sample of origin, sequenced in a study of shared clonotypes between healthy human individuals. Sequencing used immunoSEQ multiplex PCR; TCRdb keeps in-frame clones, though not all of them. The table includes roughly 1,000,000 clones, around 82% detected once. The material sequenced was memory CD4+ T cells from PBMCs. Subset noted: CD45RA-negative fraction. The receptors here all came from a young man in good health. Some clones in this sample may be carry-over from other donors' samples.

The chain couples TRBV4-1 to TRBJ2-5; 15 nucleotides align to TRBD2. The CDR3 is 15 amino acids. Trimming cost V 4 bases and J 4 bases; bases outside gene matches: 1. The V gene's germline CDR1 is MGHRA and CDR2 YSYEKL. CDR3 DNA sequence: TGCGCCAGCAGCCCGGGACTAGCGGGAGGAGAGACCCAGTACTTC. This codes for CASSPGLAGGETQYF.

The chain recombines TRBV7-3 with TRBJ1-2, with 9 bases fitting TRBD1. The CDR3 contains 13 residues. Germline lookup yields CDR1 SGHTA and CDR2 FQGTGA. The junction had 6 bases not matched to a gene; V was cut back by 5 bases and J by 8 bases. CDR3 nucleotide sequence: TGTGCCAGCAGCGCCGGGACAGGGAAAGGCTACACCTTC. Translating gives CASSAGTGKGYTF. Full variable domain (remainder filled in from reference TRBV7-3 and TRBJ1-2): GAGVSQTPSNKVTEKGKYVELRCDPISGHTALYWYRQSLGQGPEFLIYFQGTGAADDSGLPNDRFFAVRPEGSVSTLKIQRTERGDSAVYLCASSAGTGKGYTFGSGTRLTVV.

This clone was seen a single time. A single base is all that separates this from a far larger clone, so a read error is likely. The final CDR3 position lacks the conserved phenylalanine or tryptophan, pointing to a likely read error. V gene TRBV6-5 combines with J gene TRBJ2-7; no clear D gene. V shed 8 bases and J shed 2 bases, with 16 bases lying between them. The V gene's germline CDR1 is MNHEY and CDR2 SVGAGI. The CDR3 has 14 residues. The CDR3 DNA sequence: TGTGCCAGCTCCGGCTGGGGAAACGCCTACGAGCAGTACCTC. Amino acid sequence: CASSGWGNAYEQYL.

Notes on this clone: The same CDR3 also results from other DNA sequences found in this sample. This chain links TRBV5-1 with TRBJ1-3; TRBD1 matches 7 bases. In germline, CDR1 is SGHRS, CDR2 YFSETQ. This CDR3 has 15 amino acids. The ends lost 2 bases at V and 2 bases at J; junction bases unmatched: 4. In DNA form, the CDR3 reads TGCGCCAGCAGCTTAGGTCAGGGGGCTGGAAACACCATATATTTT. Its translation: CASSLGQGAGNTIYF.

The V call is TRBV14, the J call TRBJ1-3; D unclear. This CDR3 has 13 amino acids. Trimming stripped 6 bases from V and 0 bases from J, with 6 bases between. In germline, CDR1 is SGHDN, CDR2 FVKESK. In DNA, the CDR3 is TGTGCCAGCAGGACAAGCTCTGGAAACACCATATATTTT. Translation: CASRTSSGNTIYF.

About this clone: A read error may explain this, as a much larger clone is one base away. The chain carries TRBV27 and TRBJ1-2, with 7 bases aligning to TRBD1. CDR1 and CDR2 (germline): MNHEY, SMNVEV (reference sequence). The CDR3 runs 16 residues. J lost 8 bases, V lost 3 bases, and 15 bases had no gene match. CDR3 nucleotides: TGTGCCAGCAGTTTGGGGACAGTGGGCGCAGTAGGGGGCTACACCTTC. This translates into CASSLGTVGAVGGYTF.

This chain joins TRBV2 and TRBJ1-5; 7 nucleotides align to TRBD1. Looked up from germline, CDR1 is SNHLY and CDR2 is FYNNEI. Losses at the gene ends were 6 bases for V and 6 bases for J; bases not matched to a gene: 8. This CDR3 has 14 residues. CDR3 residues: CASSEQGLGQPQHF. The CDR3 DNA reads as TGTGCCAGCAGCGAACAGGGGTTGGGTCAGCCCCAGCATTTT.

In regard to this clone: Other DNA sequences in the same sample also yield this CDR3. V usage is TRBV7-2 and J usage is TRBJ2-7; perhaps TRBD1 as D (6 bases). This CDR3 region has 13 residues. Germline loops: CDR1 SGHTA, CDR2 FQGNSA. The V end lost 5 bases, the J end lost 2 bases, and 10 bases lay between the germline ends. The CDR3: CASSLPGAYEQYF. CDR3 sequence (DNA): TGTGCCAGCAGCCTCCCAGGGGCCTACGAGCAGTACTTC.

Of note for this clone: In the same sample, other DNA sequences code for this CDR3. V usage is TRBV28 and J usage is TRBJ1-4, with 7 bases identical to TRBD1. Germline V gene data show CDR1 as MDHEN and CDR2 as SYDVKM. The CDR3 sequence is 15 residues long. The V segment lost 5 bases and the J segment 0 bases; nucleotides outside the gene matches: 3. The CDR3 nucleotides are TGTGCCAGCAGTGCCACAGGGGCAACTAATGAAAAACTGTTTTTT. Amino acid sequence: CASSATGATNEKLFF.

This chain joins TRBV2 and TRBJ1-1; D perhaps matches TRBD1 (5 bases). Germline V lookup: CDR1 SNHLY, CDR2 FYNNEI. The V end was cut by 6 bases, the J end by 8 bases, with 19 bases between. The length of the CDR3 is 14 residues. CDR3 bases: TGTGCCAGCAGCCGGGACGGCTCTCCTGGGGAAGCTTTCTTT. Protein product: CASSRDGSPGEAFF. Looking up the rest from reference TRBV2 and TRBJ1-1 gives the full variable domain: EPEVTQTPSHQVTQMGQEVILRCVPISNHLYFYWYRQILGQKVEFLVSFYNNEISEKSEIFDDQFSVERPDGSNFTLKIRSTKLEDSAMYFCASSRDGSPGEAFFGQGTRLTVV.

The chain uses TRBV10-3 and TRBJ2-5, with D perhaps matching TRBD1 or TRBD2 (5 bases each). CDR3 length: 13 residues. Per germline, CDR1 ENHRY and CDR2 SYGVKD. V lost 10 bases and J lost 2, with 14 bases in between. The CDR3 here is CATSRGVQETQYF. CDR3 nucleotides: TGTGCCACCAGCCGGGGCGTTCAAGAGACCCAGTACTTC.

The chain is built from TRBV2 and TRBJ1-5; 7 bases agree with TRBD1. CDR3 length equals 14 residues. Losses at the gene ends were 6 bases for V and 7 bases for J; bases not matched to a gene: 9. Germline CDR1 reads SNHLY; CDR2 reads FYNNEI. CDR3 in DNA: TGTGCCAGCAGGGACAGGTCCCGGGGACAGCCCCAGCATTTT. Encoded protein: CASRDRSRGQPQHF.

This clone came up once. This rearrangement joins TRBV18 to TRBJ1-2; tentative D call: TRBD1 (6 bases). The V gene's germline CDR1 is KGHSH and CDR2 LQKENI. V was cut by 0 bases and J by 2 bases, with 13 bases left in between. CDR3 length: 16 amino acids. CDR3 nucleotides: TGTGCCAGCTCACCACCGGGGGCCGGGAGAAACTATGGCTACACCTTC. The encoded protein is CASSPPGAGRNYGYTF.

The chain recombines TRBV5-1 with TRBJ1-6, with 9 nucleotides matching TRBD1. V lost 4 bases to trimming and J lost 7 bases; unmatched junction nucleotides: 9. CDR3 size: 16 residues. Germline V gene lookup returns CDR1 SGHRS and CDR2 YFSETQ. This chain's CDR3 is CASSPRDRARNSPLHF. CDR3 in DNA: TGCGCCAGCAGCCCCCGGGACAGGGCCCGGAATTCACCCCTCCACTTT. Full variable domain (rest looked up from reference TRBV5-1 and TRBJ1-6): KAGVTQTPRYLIKTRGQQVTLSCSPISGHRSVSWYQQTPGQGLQFLFEYFSETQRNKGNFPGRFSGRQFSNSRSEMNVSTLELGDSALYLCASSPRDRARNSPLHFGNGTRLTVT.

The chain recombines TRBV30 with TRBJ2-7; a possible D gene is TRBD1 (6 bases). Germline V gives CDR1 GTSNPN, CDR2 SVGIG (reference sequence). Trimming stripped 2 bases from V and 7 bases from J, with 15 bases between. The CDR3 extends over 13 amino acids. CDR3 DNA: TGTGCCTGGAGTATTTTTGGACAGACAGAGCAGTACTTC. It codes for CAWSIFGQTEQYF. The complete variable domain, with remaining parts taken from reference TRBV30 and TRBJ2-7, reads SQTIHQWPATLVQPVGSPLSLECTVEGTSNPNLYWYRQAAGRGLQLLFYSVGIGQISSEVPQNLSASRPQDRQFILSSKKLLLSDSGFYLCAWSIFGQTEQYFGPGTRLTVT.

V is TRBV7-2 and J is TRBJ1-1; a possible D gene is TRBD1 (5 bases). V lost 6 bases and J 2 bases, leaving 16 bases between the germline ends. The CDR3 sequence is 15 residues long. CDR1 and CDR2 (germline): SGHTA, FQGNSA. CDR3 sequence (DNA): TGTGCCAGCAGGTATGGGGCACTACTTAACACTGAAGCTTTCTTT. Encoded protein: CASRYGALLNTEAFF.

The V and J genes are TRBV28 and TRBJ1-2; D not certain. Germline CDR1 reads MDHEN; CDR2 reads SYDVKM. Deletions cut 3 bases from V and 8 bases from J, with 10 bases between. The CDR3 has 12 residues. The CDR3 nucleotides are TGTGCCAGCAGTTTCGGGTTTGGCGGCTACACCTTC. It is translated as CASSFGFGGYTF.

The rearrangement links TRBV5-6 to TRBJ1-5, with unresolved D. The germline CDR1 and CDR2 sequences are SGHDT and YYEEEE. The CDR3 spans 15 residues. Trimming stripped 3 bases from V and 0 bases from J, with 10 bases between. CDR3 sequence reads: CASSSGHYSNQPQHF. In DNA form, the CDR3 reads TGTGCCAGCAGCTCCGGTCACTATAGCAATCAGCCCCAGCATTTT.

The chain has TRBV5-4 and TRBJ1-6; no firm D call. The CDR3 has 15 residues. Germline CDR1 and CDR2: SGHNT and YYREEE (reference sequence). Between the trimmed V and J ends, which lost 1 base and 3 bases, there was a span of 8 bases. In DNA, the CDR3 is TGTGCCAGCAGCTTGTCGCCGAGCTATAATTCACCCCTCCACTTT. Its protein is CASSLSPSYNSPLHF.

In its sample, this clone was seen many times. In DNA form, the CDR3 reads TGTGCCAGCAGAAAAGTGGAAACCTATGGCTACACCTTC. Its translation is CASRKVETYGYTF. The chain carries TRBV6-1 and TRBJ1-2; no clear D. Trimming removed 6 bases at V and 4 bases at J, with 12 bases between. Germline CDR1 MNHNS, CDR2 SASEGT. The CDR3 runs 13 residues.

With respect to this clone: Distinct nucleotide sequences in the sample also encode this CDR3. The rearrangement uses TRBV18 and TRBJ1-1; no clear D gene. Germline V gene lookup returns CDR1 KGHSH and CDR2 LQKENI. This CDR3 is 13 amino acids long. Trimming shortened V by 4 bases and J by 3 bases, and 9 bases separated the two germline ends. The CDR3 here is CASSLGVDTEAFF. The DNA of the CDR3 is TGTGCCAGCTCACTCGGGGTGGACACTGAAGCTTTCTTT.

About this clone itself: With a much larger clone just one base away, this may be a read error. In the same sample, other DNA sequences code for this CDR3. The CDR3 region has the DNA TGTGCCAGCAGGGGTTACAATGAGCAGTTCTTC. Encoded protein: CASRGYNEQFF. This chain uses TRBV2 with TRBJ2-1, with D hard to call. Trimming stripped 6 bases from V and 4 bases from J, with 4 bases between. The CDR3 extends over 11 amino acids. CDR1 and CDR2 (germline): SNHLY, FYNNEI.

As DNA, the CDR3 is TGTGCCAGCAGCTTAGAGGCTCAGGGGGAGCAGTACTTC. Protein product: CASSLEAQGEQYF. The chain couples TRBV13 to TRBJ2-7; D might be TRBD1 (6 bases). The CDR3 runs to 13 residues. Trimming took 1 base from V and 7 from J, leaving 11 bases between them. Germline values: CDR1 PRHDT, CDR2 FYEKMQ (reference sequence). The whole variable domain, filled in from reference TRBV13 and TRBJ2-7, reads AAGVIQSPRHLIKEKRETATLKCYPIPRHDTVYWYQQGPGQDPQFLISFYEKMQSDKGSIPDRFSAQQFSDYHSELNMSSLELGDSALYFCASSLEAQGEQYFGPGTRLTVT.

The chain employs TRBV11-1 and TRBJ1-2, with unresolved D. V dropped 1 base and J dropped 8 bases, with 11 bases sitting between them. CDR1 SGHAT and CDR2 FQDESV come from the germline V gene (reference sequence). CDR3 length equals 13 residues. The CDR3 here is CASSLDRAGGYTF. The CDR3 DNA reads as TGTGCCAGCAGCTTAGATCGTGCAGGAGGCTACACCTTC.

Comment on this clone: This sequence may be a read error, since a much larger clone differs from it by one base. The CDR3 loop reads CASRDSYISNYSYTF. CDR3 sequence (DNA): TGTGCCAGCAGGGACAGCTACATATCTAACTATAGCTACACCTTC. The chain carries TRBV6-1 and TRBJ1-2, with D maybe TRBD1 (6 bases). The CDR3 spans 15 residues. The germline CDR1 and CDR2 sequences are MNHNS and SASEGT.

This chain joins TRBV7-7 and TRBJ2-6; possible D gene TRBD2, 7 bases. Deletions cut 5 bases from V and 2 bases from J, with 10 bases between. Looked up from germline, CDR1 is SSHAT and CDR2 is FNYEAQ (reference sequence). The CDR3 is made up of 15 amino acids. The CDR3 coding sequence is TGTGCCAGCAGCAAGGGGGGGGCTGGGGCCAACGTCCTGACTTTC. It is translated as CASSKGGAGANVLTF.

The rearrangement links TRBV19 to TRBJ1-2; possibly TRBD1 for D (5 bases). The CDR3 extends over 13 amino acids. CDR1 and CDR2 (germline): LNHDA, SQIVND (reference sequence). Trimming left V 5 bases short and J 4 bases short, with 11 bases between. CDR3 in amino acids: CASSPETVYGYTF. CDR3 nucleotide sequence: TGTGCCAGTAGTCCAGAGACAGTCTATGGCTACACCTTC.